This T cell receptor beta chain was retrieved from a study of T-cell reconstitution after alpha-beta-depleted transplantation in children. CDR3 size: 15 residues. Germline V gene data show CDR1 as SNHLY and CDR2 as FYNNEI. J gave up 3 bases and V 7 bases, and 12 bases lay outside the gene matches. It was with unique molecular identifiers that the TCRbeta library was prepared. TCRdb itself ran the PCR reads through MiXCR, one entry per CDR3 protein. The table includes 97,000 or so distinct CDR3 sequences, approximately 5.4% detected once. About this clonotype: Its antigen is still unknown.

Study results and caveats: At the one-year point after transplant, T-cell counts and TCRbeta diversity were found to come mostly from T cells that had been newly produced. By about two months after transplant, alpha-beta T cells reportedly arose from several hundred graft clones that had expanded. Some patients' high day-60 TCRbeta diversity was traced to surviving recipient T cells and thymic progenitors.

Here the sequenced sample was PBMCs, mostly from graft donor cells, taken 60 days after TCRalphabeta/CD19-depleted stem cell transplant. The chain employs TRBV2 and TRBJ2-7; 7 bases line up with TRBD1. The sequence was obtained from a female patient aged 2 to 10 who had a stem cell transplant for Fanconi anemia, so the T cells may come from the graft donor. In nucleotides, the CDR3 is TGTGCCAGCAAGGGTCCGGGACAGAGGATCTACGAGCAGTACTTC. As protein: CASKGPGQRIYEQYF. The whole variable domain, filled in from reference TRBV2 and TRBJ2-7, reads EPEVTQTPSHQVTQMGQEVILRCVPISNHLYFYWYRQILGQKVEFLVSFYNNEISEKSEIFDDQFSVERPDGSNFTLKIRSTKLEDSAMYFCASKGPGQRIYEQYFGPGTRLTVT.